Many counts were recorded for the clone carrying this T cell receptor (beta chain). Germline V CDR1 and CDR2: SEHNR, FQNEAQ (reference sequence). The J segment lost 3 bases and the V segment lost 6 bases, leaving 10 bases of the junction unmatched. The CDR3 is made up of 15 amino acids. Only in-frame clones appear in the TCRdb table, and some are missing; sequencing was by immunoSEQ multiplex PCR. The repertoire holds around 270,000 clones, with 86% as singletons. This sample was included in a study of blood T cell repertoires in COVID-19. Across the whole study: T cells, B-cell-depleted T cells, or PBMCs supplied cDNA or gDNA.

This sequence originates from a man aged 40-50 years who had recovered from COVID-19. V usage is TRBV7-9 and J usage is TRBJ1-2, with 7 bases lining up with TRBD1. The sample taken for sequencing was peripheral blood. CDR3 protein: CASSSFQGDDYGYTF. CDR3 nucleotide sequence: TGTGCCAGCAGTTCCTTTCAGGGGGATGACTATGGCTACACCTTC.